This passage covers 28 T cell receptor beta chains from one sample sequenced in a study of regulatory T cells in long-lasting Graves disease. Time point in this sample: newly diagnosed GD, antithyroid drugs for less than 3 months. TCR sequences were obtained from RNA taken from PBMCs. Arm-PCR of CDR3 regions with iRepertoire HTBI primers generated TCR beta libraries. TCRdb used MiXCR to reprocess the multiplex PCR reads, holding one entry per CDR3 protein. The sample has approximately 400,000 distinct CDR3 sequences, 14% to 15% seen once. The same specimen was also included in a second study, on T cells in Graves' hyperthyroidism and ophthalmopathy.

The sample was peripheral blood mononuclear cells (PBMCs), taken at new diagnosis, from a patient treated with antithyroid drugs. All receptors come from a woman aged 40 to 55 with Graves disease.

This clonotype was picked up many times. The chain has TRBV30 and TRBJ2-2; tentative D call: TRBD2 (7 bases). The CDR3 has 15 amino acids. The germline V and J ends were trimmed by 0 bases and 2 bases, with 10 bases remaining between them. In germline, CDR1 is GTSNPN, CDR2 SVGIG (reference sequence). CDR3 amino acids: CAWSVRGANTGELFF. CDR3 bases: TGTGCCTGGAGTGTCCGGGGGGCAAACACCGGGGAGCTGTTTTTT.

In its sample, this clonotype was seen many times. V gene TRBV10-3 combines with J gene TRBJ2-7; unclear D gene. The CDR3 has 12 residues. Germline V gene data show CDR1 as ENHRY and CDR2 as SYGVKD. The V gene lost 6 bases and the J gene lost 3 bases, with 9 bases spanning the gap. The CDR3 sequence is CAISTSDYEQYF. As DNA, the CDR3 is TGTGCCATCAGCACCTCCGACTACGAGCAGTACTTC.

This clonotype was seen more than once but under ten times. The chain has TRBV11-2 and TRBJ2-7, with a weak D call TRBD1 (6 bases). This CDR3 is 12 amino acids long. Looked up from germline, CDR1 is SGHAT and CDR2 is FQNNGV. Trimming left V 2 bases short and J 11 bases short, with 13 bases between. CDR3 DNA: TGTGCCAGCAGCTTAAGGGGGAGTCGTAAGTACTTC. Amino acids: CASSLRGSRKYF.

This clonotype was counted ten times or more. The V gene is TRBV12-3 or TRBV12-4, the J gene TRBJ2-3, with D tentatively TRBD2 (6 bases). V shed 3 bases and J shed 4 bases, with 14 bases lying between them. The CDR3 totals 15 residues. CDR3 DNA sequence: TGTGCCAGCAGTTTGTTATCGGGAGAGTCAGATACGCAGTATTTT. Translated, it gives CASSLLSGESDTQYF.

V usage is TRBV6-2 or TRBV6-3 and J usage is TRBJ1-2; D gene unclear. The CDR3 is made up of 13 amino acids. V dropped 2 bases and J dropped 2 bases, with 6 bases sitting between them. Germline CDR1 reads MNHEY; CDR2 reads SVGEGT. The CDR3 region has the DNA TGTGCCAGCAGTTACAAGGCGAACTATGGCTACACCTTC. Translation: CASSYKANYGYTF.

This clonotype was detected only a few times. CDR3: CASSSGGGESYEQYF. In DNA, the CDR3 is TGTGCCAGCAGTTCAGGGGGGGGAGAATCCTACGAGCAGTACTTC. This chain connects TRBV27 to TRBJ2-7; either TRBD1 or TRBD2 may supply D (7 bases each). V lost 4 bases and J 1 base, leaving 14 bases between the germline ends. The CDR3 consists of 15 residues. The germline V gene has CDR1 MNHEY and CDR2 SMNVEV (reference sequence).

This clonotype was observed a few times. CDR3 DNA: TGTGCCAGCAGTCCTACTAGCGGGAGGTCGGGCACAGATACGCAGTATTTT. This encodes CASSPTSGRSGTDTQYF. This chain connects TRBV6-2 or TRBV6-3 to TRBJ2-3; 12 nucleotides agree with TRBD2. With 5 bases clipped from V and 1 base from J, the junction kept 7 bases outside the gene matches. The V gene's germline CDR1 is MNHEY and CDR2 SVGEGT. The CDR3 spans 17 residues.

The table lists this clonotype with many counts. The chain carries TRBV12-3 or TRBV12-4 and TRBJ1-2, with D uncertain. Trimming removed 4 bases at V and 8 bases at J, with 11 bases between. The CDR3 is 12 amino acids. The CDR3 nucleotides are TGTGCCAGCAGTTCCCTCGGTGGAGGCTACACCTTC. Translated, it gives CASSSLGGGYTF.

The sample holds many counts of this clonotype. The CDR3 protein is CASSYRRELPNEQFF. The CDR3 DNA sequence: TGTGCCAGCAGTTACAGGCGGGAACTCCCCAATGAGCAGTTCTTC. J is TRBJ2-1 and V is TRBV6-2 or TRBV6-3, with D maybe TRBD2 (6 bases). The germline V and J ends were trimmed by 2 bases and 6 bases, with 14 bases remaining between them. CDR1 is MNHEY, CDR2 SVGEGT, per germline. This CDR3 is 15 amino acids long.

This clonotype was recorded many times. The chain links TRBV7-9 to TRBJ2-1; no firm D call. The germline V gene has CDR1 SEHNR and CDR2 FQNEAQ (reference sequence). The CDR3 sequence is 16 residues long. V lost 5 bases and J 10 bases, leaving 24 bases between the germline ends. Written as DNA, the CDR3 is TGTGCCAGCAGCCCCCGGAGTCTCCAATCGCCCACCGAGCAGTTCTTC. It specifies CASSPRSLQSPTEQFF.

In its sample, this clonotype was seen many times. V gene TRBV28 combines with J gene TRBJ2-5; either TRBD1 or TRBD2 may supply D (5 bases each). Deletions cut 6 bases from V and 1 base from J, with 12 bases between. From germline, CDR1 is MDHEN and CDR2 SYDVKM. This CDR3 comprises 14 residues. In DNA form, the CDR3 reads TGTGCCAGCAGATCTTGGGGGTCCCAAGAGACCCAGTACTTC. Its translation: CASRSWGSQETQYF. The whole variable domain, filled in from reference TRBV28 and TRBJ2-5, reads DVKVTQSSRYLVKRTGEKVFLECVQDMDHENMFWYRQDPGLGLRLIYFSYDVKMKEKGDIPEGYSVSREKKERFSLILESASTNQTSMYLCASRSWGSQETQYFGPGTRLLVL.

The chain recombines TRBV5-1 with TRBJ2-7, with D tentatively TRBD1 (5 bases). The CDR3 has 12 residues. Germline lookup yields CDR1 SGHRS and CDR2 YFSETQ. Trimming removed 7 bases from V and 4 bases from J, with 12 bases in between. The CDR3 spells CASGASPYEQYF. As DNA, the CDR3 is TGCGCCAGCGGGGCTTCTCCTTACGAGCAGTACTTC.

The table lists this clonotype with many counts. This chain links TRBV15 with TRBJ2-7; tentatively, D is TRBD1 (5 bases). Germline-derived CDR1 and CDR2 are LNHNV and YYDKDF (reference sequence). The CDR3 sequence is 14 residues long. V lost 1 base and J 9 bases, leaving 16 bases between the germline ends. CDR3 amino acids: CATSRGDRTELQYF. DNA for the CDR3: TGTGCCACCAGCAGAGGTGACAGAACGGAGCTGCAGTACTTC. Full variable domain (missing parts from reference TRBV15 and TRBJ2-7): DAMVIQNPRYQVTQFGKPVTLSCSQTLNHNVMYWYQQKSSQAPKLLFHYYDKDFNNEADTPDNFQSRRPNTSFCFLDIRSPGLGDTAMYLCATSRGDRTELQYFGPGTRLTVT.

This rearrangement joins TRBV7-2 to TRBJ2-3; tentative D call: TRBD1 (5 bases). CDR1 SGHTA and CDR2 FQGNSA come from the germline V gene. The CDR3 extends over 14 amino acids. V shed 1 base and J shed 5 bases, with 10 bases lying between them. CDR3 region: CASSLEGLLDTQYF. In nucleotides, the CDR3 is TGTGCCAGCAGCTTAGAGGGGTTGCTAGATACGCAGTATTTT.

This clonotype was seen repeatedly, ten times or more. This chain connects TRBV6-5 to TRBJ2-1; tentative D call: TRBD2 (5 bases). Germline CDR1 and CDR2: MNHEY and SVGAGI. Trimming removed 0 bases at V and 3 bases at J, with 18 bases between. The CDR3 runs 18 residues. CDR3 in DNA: TGTGCCAGCAGTTACTCCGGAAGAAGGACTCACAACTACAATGAGCAGTTCTTC. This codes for CASSYSGRRTHNYNEQFF.

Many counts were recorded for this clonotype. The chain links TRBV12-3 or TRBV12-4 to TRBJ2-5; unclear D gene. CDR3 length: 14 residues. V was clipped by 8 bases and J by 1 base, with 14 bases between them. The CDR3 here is CASAPDPSQETQYF. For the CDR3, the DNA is TGTGCCAGCGCCCCTGACCCCTCCCAAGAGACCCAGTACTTC.

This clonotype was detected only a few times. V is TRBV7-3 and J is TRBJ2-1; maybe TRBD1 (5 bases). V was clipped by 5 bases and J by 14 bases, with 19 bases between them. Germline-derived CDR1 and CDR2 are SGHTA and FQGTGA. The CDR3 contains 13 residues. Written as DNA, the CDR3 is TGTGCCAGCAGCCTTAATAGGGGCCTACCGAAGTTCTTC. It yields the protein CASSLNRGLPKFF.

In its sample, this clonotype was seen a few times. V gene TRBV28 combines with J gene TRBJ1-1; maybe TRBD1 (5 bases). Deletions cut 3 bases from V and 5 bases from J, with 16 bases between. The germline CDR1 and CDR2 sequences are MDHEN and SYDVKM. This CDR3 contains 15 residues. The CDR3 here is CASSLDGRVGTEAFF. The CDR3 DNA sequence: TGTGCCAGCAGTTTGGACGGCAGGGTGGGGACTGAAGCTTTCTTT.

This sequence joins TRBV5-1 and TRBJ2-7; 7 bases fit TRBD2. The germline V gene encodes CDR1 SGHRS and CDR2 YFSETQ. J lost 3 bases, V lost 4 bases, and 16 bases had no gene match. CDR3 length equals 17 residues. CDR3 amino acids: CASSLAAVREGHYEQYF. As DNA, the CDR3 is TGCGCCAGCAGCCTGGCGGCGGTCAGGGAGGGCCACTACGAGCAGTACTTC.

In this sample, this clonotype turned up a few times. The CDR3 sequence is CASSLGQGITEAFF. In nucleotides, the CDR3 is TGTGCCAGCAGTCTGGGACAGGGGATCACTGAAGCTTTCTTT. The chain is built from TRBV27 and TRBJ1-1, with 10 bases matching TRBD1. Per the germline V gene, CDR1 is MNHEY and CDR2 is SMNVEV (reference sequence). V shed 5 bases and J 4 bases; nucleotides not matched to a gene: 4. CDR3 length: 14 amino acids.

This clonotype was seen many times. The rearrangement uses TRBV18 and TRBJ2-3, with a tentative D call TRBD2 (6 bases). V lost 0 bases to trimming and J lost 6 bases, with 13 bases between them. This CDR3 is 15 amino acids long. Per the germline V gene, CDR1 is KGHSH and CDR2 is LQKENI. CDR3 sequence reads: CASSPPMRGGDTQYF. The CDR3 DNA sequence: TGTGCCAGCTCACCACCCATGCGGGGTGGGGATACGCAGTATTTT.

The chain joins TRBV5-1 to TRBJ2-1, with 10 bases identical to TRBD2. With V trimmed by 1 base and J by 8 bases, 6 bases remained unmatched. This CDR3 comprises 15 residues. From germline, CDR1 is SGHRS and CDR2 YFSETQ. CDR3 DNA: TGCGCCAGCAGCTTGTCTAGCGGGAGTCGCGATGAGCAGTTCTTC. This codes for CASSLSSGSRDEQFF.

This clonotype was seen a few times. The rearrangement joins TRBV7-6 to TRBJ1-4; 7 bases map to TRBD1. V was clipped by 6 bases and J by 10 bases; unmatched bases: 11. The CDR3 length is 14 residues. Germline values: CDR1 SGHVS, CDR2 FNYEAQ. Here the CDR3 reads CASSYTTGDGKLFF. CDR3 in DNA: TGTGCCAGCAGTTACACCACAGGGGATGGAAAACTGTTTTTT.

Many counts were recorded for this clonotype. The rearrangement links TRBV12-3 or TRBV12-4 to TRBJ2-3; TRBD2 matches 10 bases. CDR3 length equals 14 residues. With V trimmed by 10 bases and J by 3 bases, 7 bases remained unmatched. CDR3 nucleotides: TGTGCCACCGCTAGCGGGAGTAGAACAGATACGCAGTATTTT. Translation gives CATASGSRTDTQYF.

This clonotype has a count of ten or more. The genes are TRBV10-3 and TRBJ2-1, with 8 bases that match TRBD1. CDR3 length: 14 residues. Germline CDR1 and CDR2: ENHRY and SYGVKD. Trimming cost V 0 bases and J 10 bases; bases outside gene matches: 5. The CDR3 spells CAISESLTGEEQFF. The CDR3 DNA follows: TGTGCCATCAGTGAGTCCTTGACAGGGGAGGAGCAGTTCTTC.

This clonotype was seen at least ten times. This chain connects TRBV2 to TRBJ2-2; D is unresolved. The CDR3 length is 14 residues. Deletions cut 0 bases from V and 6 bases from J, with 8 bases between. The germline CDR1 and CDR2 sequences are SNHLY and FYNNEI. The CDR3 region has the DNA TGTGCCAGCAGTGAAGCGCTTAGGGCCGGGGAGCTGTTTTTT. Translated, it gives CASSEALRAGELFF.

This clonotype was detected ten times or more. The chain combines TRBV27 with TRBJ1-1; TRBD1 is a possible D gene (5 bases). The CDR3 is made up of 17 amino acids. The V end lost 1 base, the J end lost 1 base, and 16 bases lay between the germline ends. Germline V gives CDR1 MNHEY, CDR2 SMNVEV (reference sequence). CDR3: CASSLCTRDPPNTEAFF. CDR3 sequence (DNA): TGTGCCAGCAGTTTATGCACCCGGGACCCACCGAACACTGAAGCTTTCTTT.

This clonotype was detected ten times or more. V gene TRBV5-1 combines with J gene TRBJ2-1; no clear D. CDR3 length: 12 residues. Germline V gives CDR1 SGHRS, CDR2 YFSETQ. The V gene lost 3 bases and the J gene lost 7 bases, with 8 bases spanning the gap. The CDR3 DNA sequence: TGCGCCAGCAGCTGGACCGGTAATGAGCAGTTCTTC. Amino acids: CASSWTGNEQFF.